This TCR beta chain comes out of a study of high-grade serous ovarian cancer treatment subgroups. At the level of the study: Each sample yielded on average 7,494 unique TCR beta rearrangements from approximately 13,000 reads. Overall study results and limits: Same-patient tumor repertoires overlapped at about 0.095 to 0.8; different patients barely overlapped. CDR1 and CDR2 were left unanalyzed; analyses focused on CDR3. These tumor repertoires lack spatial information from bulk sequencing.

The tumor samples were collected prior to definitive surgery or chemotherapy. Deletions cut 0 bases from V and 8 bases from J, with 13 bases between. From germline, CDR1 is SGHTA and CDR2 FQGTGA. CDR3 size: 14 residues. The repertoire was sequenced with immunoSEQ multiplex PCR; TCRdb's copy has only in-frame clones and lacks some. The sample holds roughly 5,300 clones, about 77% seen once. This clone rates as large. Its antigen is as yet unknown. The clonotype comes from a human patient with high-grade serous ovarian cancer. Sequenced: tumor tissue. The chain carries TRBV7-3 and TRBJ1-2; TRBD1 is a possible D gene (6 bases). CDR3 region: CASSLTGGASGYTF. The CDR3 bases are TGTGCCAGCAGCTTAACGGGGGGCGCGTCGGGCTACACCTTC.